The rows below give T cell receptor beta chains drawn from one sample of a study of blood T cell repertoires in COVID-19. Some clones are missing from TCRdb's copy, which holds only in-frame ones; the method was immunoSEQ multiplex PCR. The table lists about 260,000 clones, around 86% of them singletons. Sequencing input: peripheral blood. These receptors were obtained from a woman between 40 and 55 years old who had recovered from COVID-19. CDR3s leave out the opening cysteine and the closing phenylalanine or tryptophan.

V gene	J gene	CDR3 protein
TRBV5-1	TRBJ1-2	ASSLQGYGYT
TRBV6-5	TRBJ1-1	ASRRDIDTEAF
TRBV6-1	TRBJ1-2	ASSDILLGGDGYT
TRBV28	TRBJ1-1	ASSQGAGVRGMNTEAF
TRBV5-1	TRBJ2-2	ASSTGTPGLAGAGTGELF
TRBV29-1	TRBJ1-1	SVVRRTGGTEAF
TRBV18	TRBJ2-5	ASSSPGLAEETQY
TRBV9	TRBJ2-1	ASSPDRGLYNEQF
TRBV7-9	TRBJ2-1	ASMRNSYNEQF
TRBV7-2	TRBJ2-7	ASSLTFGGTTYEQY
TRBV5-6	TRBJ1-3	ASSLARGGIY
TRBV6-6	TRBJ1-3	ASSSFRVSGNTIY
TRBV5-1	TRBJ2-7	ASSLGLAGAYEQY
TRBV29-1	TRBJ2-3	SVGSGETTDTQY
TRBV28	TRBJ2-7	ASRASRGGEQY
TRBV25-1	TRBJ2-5	ASSEYRGARETQY
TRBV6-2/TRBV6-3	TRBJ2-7	ASSYSLGAAAYSYEQY
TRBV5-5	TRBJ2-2	ASSFYGGRELF
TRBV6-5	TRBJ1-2	ASSPDTRGLNGYT
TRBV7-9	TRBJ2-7	ASSLAQASGPAYEQY
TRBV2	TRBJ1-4	ASSPWGGNEKLF
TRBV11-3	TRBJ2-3	ASSLGPEPTDTQY
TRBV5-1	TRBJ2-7	ASRSDSSSYEQY
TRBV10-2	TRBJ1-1	ASARGGRMNTEAF
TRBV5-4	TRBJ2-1	ASSSFYTGSHNEQF
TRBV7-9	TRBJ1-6	ASTPGTSDNSPLH
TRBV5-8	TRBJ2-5	ASSLLGATKY
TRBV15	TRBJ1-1	ATSSEVHGTQAF
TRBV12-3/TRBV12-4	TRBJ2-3	ASSLIGGTQY
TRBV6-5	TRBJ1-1	ASNYRVGTEAF
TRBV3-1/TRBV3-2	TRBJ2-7	ASSQDPGQGTYEQY
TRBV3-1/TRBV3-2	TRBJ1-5	ASSQERGHLSSNQPQH
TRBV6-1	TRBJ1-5	ASNSQGNQPQH
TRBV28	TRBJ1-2	ASSRTNNYGYT
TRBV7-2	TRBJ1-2	ASSYGQGANYGYT
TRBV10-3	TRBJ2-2	AISDPTGRSRAGELF
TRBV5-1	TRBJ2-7	ASSLGLMGGRTLSSYEQY
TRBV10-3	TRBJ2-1	AIKGTSGGAVSSYNEQF
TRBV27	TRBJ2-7	ASSLYRGPYEQY
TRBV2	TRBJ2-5	ASRRGRVSETQY
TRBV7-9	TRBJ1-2	ASSLGSGGHNYGYT
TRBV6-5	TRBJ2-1	ASRKAASGGGEQF
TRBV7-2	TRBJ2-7	ASSPTSGGSYEQY
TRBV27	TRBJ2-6	ASSPTTGRLGANVLT
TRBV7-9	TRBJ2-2	ASSLGGGPAGELF
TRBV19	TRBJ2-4	ASSEQGTKNIQY
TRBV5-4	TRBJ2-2	ASSIGLSNTGELF
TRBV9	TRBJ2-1	ASSVAGTSPHEQF
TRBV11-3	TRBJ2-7	ASSPGLAAEQY
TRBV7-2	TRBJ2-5	ASSWTGPGETQY
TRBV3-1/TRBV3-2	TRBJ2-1	ASSQDPSGGSYNEQF
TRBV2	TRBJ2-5	ASSEYSLAGDETQY